This entry is about one TCR beta chain. This record comes from a study of blood T cell repertoires in COVID-19. Study as a whole: Collection of acute and convalescent COVID-19 samples took place in the United States, Italy and Spain. PBMCs, B-cell-depleted T cells, or T cells provided the cDNA or gDNA that made up the material.

Germline assignment: CDR1 SGHVS and CDR2 FQNEAQ. The CDR3 runs to 13 residues. V was shortened by 2 bases and J by 4 bases, with 8 bases between the two germline ends. In the study's own analysis: Estimation of nucleated cell counts was performed using reference gene primer amplification. Clones were read by immunoSEQ multiplex PCR, and TCRdb kept only the in-frame ones, dropping some. V, J and clone size derive from that table, while D and trimming were established from the DNA sequence. This sample carries around 130,000 clones, approximately 85% of them seen once, and the ten largest clones take around 4.1%.

The chain is built from TRBV7-8 and TRBJ1-1; D unresolved. Sequencing was carried out using peripheral blood. The receptor was isolated from a human donor in a cohort sampled during active COVID-19. The CDR3 DNA follows: TGTGCCAGCAGCTTAAAAGGAGGCACTGAAGCTTTCTTT. Translating it yields CASSLKGGTEAFF.